A single sample gave rise to the 21 T cell receptor beta chains below, sequenced in a study of blood T cell repertoires in COVID-19. TCRdb keeps only in-frame clones here, not all; method: immunoSEQ multiplex PCR. The table records 90,000 to 150,000 clones, around 91% of them present only once. Sequences were obtained from peripheral blood. The source is a man aged 65 to 85 with active or convalescent COVID-19.

The chain is built from TRBV27 and TRBJ1-6; 7 bases align to TRBD1. The CDR3 is made up of 15 amino acids. V was pared by 4 bases and J by 3 bases, with 3 bases of the junction left unmatched. The germline V gene has CDR1 MNHEY and CDR2 SMNVEV (reference sequence). CDR3 nucleotide sequence: TGTGCCAGCAGTTGGGACAGAAACTATAATTCACCCCTCCACTTT. As protein: CASSWDRNYNSPLHF.

The CDR3 region has the DNA TGTGCTAGTGGTTTCCAAGGGGGCGCCTATGGCTACACCTTC. This translates into CASGFQGGAYGYTF. The J gene is TRBJ1-2, the V gene TRBV12-5, with 7 nucleotides matching TRBD1. The CDR3 spans 14 residues. The germline V gene encodes CDR1 LGHNT and CDR2 FRNRAP. Germline trimming cut 3 bases from V and 4 bases from J; bases unmatched to any gene: 5.

Turning to this clone: The junction and the germline gene differ at one end; a read error may be behind it. CDR3 amino acids: CASSPSGVVAGELFF. CDR3 nucleotides: TGTGCTAGCAGCCCTAGTGGCGTAGTGGCCGGGGAGCTGTTTTTT. The chain employs TRBV7-7 and TRBJ2-2; D ambiguous. CDR1 is SSHAT and CDR2 is FNYEAQ in the germline V gene (reference sequence). The CDR3 is 15 amino acids.

The chain employs TRBV4-1 and TRBJ2-7; D possibly corresponds to TRBD1 (6 bases). V lost 1 base, J lost 3 bases, and 13 bases lay in between. Germline values: CDR1 MGHRA, CDR2 YSYEKL. This CDR3 has 15 amino acids. The CDR3 here is CASSQAQGRGYEQYF. The CDR3 DNA reads as TGCGCCAGCAGCCAAGCACAGGGAAGGGGCTACGAGCAGTACTTC.

V usage is TRBV5-1 and J usage is TRBJ1-1; TRBD1 matches 8 bases. This CDR3 has 13 residues. Germline V gene lookup returns CDR1 SGHRS and CDR2 YFSETQ. J was trimmed by 5 bases and V by 4 bases; bases with no gene match: 4. The CDR3 coding sequence is TGCGCCAGCAGCATACAGGGGGGAACTGAAGCTTTCTTT. Translated, it gives CASSIQGGTEAFF. Together with reference TRBV5-1 and TRBJ1-1, the CDR3 gives the full variable domain: KAGVTQTPRYLIKTRGQQVTLSCSPISGHRSVSWYQQTPGQGLQFLFEYFSETQRNKGNFPGRFSGRQFSNSRSEMNVSTLELGDSALYLCASSIQGGTEAFFGQGTRLTVV.

This clone appeared a few times. This sequence joins TRBV2 and TRBJ1-5, with TRBD1 matching 9 bases. Germline CDR1 reads SNHLY; CDR2 reads FYNNEI. The CDR3 sequence is 16 residues long. The J segment lost 1 base and the V segment lost 8 bases, leaving 9 bases of the junction unmatched. The CDR3 sequence: CASVWGQGLSNQPQHF. DNA of the CDR3: TGTGCCAGCGTTTGGGGACAGGGTTTGAGCAATCAGCCCCAGCATTTT.

Remarks on this clone: This sample also contains other DNA sequences that code for the same CDR3. Here the CDR3 DNA reads TGTGCCAGCAGCTTACCAGGGAACTATGGCTACACCTTC. Its protein product is CASSLPGNYGYTF. The genes are TRBV7-9 and TRBJ1-2; weak D call: TRBD1 (5 bases). Trimming took 2 bases from V and 2 from J, leaving 6 bases between them. This CDR3 comprises 13 residues. The germline V gene has CDR1 SEHNR and CDR2 FQNEAQ (reference sequence).

The V and J genes are TRBV9 and TRBJ2-7; TRBD1 matches at 8 bases. CDR3 length: 15 residues. J gave up 5 bases and V 4 bases, and 11 bases lay outside the gene matches. Germline values: CDR1 SGDLS, CDR2 YYNGEE. The CDR3 nucleotides are TGTGCCAGCAGCCAGGGGGCAGGGGGCATCAACGAGCAGTACTTC. Translating gives CASSQGAGGINEQYF.

This chain connects TRBV18 to TRBJ1-3; 7 bases align to TRBD1. This CDR3 has 15 amino acids. Trimming at V came to 2 bases and at J to 4 bases, leaving 5 bases not matched to a gene. Germline V gives CDR1 KGHSH, CDR2 LQKENI. In DNA, the CDR3 is TGTGCCAGCTCACCATCCGGGACAGCCGGAAACACCATATATTTT. Its protein is CASSPSGTAGNTIYF.

This clone was found a few times. This rearrangement joins TRBV6-5 to TRBJ1-5, with D perhaps TRBD1 (5 bases). The CDR3 consists of 14 residues. Looked up from germline, CDR1 is MNHEY and CDR2 is SVGAGI. Deletions cut 6 bases from V and 9 bases from J, with 18 bases between. DNA for the CDR3: TGTGCCAGCAGAGGGGATCAGGGCTTTCGGCCCCAGCATTTT. It translates to CASRGDQGFRPQHF.

The rearrangement links TRBV7-9 to TRBJ2-3; D remains ambiguous. V lost 5 bases and J 5 bases, leaving 17 bases between the germline ends. The CDR3 extends over 15 amino acids. Germline V gene data show CDR1 as SEHNR and CDR2 as FQNEAQ (reference sequence). Written as DNA, the CDR3 is TGTGCCAGCAGCCCCGCCGGGTCTATCGGAGATACGCAGTATTTT. This codes for CASSPAGSIGDTQYF.

This clone was counted between two and nine times. The J gene is TRBJ2-7, the V gene TRBV7-9, with TRBD2 matching 9 bases. The CDR3 is 15 amino acids. From germline, CDR1 is SEHNR and CDR2 FQNEAQ (reference sequence). With V trimmed by 6 bases and J by 4 bases, 10 bases remained unmatched. In nucleotides, the CDR3 is TGTGCCAGCAGTTCCGCTCTAGCGGGATTATACGAGCAGTACTTC. The encoded protein is CASSSALAGLYEQYF. The full variable domain, rest sourced from reference TRBV7-9 and TRBJ2-7, is DTGVSQNPRHKITKRGQNVTFRCDPISEHNRLYWYRQTLGQGPEFLTYFQNEAQLEKSRLLSDRFSAERPKGSFSTLEIQRTEQGDSAMYLCASSSALAGLYEQYFGPGTRLTVT.

This chain joins TRBV28 and TRBJ2-1, with D possibly TRBD2 on 6 matching bases. V gave up 6 bases and J gave up 4 bases, with 16 bases separating them. There are 15 residues in the CDR3. CDR1 is MDHEN, CDR2 SYDVKM, per germline. The CDR3 reads CASRRTASEYNEQFF. DNA of the CDR3: TGTGCCAGCAGGCGAACGGCTAGCGAGTACAATGAGCAGTTCTTC.

The V call is TRBV27, the J call TRBJ2-2; 13 bases line up with TRBD2. CDR3 length equals 15 residues. V dropped 6 bases and J dropped 5; count of bases not matched to a gene: 3. Germline V lookup: CDR1 MNHEY, CDR2 SMNVEV (reference sequence). The CDR3 bases are TGTGCCAGCAGGACGGGACTAGCGGGGACCGGGGAGCTGTTTTTT. Residues: CASRTGLAGTGELFF.

The gene calls are TRBV7-9 and TRBJ2-3; 7 positions match TRBD2. V trimming: 8 bases; J trimming: 2 bases; junction bases outside the gene matches: 4. Germline V lookup: CDR1 SEHNR, CDR2 FQNEAQ (reference sequence). This CDR3 spans 13 amino acids. CDR3 nucleotide sequence: TGTGCCAGCTGGGGAGGGAACACAGATACGCAGTATTTT. Encoded protein: CASWGGNTDTQYF. The full variable domain, with the rest looked up from reference TRBV7-9 and TRBJ2-3, is DTGVSQNPRHKITKRGQNVTFRCDPISEHNRLYWYRQTLGQGPEFLTYFQNEAQLEKSRLLSDRFSAERPKGSFSTLEIQRTEQGDSAMYLCASWGGNTDTQYFGPGTRLTVL.

The rearrangement joins TRBV11-2 to TRBJ1-5; D remains ambiguous. Germline CDR1 is SGHAT and CDR2 is FQNNGV. This CDR3 comprises 13 residues. V lost 1 base, J lost 5 bases, and 6 bases lay in between. The DNA for the CDR3 is TGTGCCAGCAGCTTAGTACAAGATCAGCCCCAGCATTTT. As protein: CASSLVQDQPQHF.

CDR3 residues: CASSYSSGSWDEQFF. CDR3 in DNA: TGTGCCAGCAGTTATAGTAGCGGGAGTTGGGATGAGCAGTTCTTC. The chain is built from TRBV6-5 and TRBJ2-1; TRBD2 aligns across 9 bases. The CDR3 runs to 15 residues. With 3 bases clipped from V and 8 bases from J, the junction kept 8 bases outside the gene matches. The germline V gene has CDR1 MNHEY and CDR2 SVGAGI.

The rearrangement uses TRBV7-9 and TRBJ2-1; D unclear. CDR3 length: 16 residues. V lost 5 bases, J lost 6 bases, and 20 bases lay in between. The germline gives CDR1 SEHNR, CDR2 FQNEAQ (reference sequence). Written as DNA, the CDR3 is TGTGCCAGCAGCACCCGGCCGGGTCCTTCACCCAATGAGCAGTTCTTC. Encoded protein: CASSTRPGPSPNEQFF.

The chain combines TRBV5-1 with TRBJ1-4; TRBD1 matches 8 bases. J gave up 5 bases and V 4 bases, and 4 bases lay outside the gene matches. Germline V gene lookup returns CDR1 SGHRS and CDR2 YFSETQ. CDR3 length: 14 amino acids. The CDR3 sequence is CASSLGQANEKLFF. The CDR3 DNA follows: TGCGCCAGCAGCCTGGGACAGGCCAATGAAAAACTGTTTTTT.

Here the CDR3 DNA reads TGTGCCAGCAGTATAGGGGGCGACTATGGCTACACCTTC. It codes for CASSIGGDYGYTF. The chain couples TRBV12-3 or TRBV12-4 to TRBJ1-2, with TRBD1 matching 7 bases. The CDR3 is made up of 13 amino acids. The junction had 3 bases not matched to a gene; V was cut back by 5 bases and J by 3 bases.

The chain uses TRBV18 and TRBJ2-7; D possibly corresponds to TRBD1 (6 bases). The germline V gene has CDR1 KGHSH and CDR2 LQKENI. Trimming shortened V by 5 bases and J by 2 bases, and 13 bases separated the two germline ends. The CDR3 is made up of 14 amino acids. Here the CDR3 reads CASSNRESTYEQYF. CDR3 nucleotide sequence: TGTGCCAGCTCAAACAGGGAATCGACCTACGAGCAGTACTTC.